The 7 T cell receptor beta chains below come from one sample, sequenced in a study of OX40 agonist ivuxolimab in advanced cancers. This table comes from immunoSEQ multiplex PCR, and its TCRdb copy is limited to in-frame clones, with some not included. The sample lists 75,000 to 95,000 clones; around 87% were seen once. The sample was CD4+ or CD8+ T cells sorted from blood, taken in a trial of the OX40 agonist ivuxolimab. The source is an adult with an advanced solid tumor such as melanoma, head and neck, liver or kidney cancer.

DNA of the CDR3: TGTGCCAGCAGCTTTTGGGGTTGGGACACTGAAGCTTTCTTT. It yields the protein CASSFWGWDTEAFF. This chain connects TRBV7-8 to TRBJ1-1; D ambiguous. Deletions cut 3 bases from V and 3 bases from J, with 11 bases between. The CDR3 runs to 14 residues. Germline V gene data show CDR1 as SGHVS and CDR2 as FQNEAQ.

This chain uses TRBV2 with TRBJ2-5, with 7 bases fitting TRBD2. This CDR3 contains 12 residues. Germline CDR1 and CDR2: SNHLY and FYNNEI. The junction had 2 bases not matched to a gene; V was cut back by 5 bases and J by 5 bases. CDR3 sequence reads: CASSWTRETQYF. CDR3 coding DNA: TGTGCCAGCAGTTGGACTAGGGAGACCCAGTACTTC. Full variable domain (rest looked up from reference TRBV2 and TRBJ2-5): EPEVTQTPSHQVTQMGQEVILRCVPISNHLYFYWYRQILGQKVEFLVSFYNNEISEKSEIFDDQFSVERPDGSNFTLKIRSTKLEDSAMYFCASSWTRETQYFGPGTRLLVL.

This chain uses TRBV6-5 with TRBJ1-2; maybe TRBD1 (5 bases). Germline CDR1 and CDR2: MNHEY and SVGAGI. There are 13 residues in the CDR3. The ends were cut back, 5 bases at V and 6 bases at J, with 13 bases in the middle. As DNA, the CDR3 is TGTGCCAGCAGTCCAGGACACGTTGATGGCTACACCTTC. Amino acids: CASSPGHVDGYTF.

The CDR3 DNA reads as TGTGCCATCAGTGCTAACTATGGCTACACCTTC. Its protein product is CAISANYGYTF. The V and J genes are TRBV10-3 and TRBJ1-2; D gene unclear. This CDR3 comprises 11 residues. CDR1 and CDR2 from the germline V gene are ENHRY and SYGVKD. Between the trimmed V and J ends, which lost 4 bases and 0 bases, there was a span of 0 bases.

CDR3: CASSQGAFNEKLFF. The DNA for the CDR3 is TGTGCCAGCAGCCAGGGGGCCTTTAATGAAAAACTGTTTTTT. V and J are TRBV5-6 and TRBJ1-4; 8 bases are shared with TRBD1. After removal of 4 bases from V and 4 bases from J, the junction contained 3 bases not matched to a gene. Germline CDR1 is SGHDT and CDR2 is YYEEEE. The length of the CDR3 is 14 residues.

The V gene is TRBV11-2, the J gene TRBJ2-7; D assignment may be TRBD1 or TRBD2 (5 bases each). V shed 0 bases and J shed 4 bases, with 10 bases lying between them. The germline V gene has CDR1 SGHAT and CDR2 FQNNGV. The CDR3 covers 14 residues. The CDR3 region is CASSLDPGPYEQYF. Written as DNA, the CDR3 is TGTGCCAGCAGCTTAGATCCGGGGCCGTACGAGCAGTACTTC.

This chain connects TRBV11-3 to TRBJ2-1, with D maybe TRBD1 (6 bases). CDR1 is SGHNT, CDR2 YENEEA, per germline. Trimming took 4 bases from V and 5 from J, leaving 15 bases between them. The CDR3 contains 15 residues. Here the CDR3 reads CASSSRQEAHNEQFF. The CDR3 nucleotides read TGTGCCAGCAGCTCACGACAGGAGGCACACAATGAGCAGTTCTTC.